A single TCR beta chain is shown here with its context. This CDR3 comprises 18 residues. V shed 0 bases and J 0 bases; nucleotides not matched to a gene: 12. The germline V gene encodes CDR1 SGHKS and CDR2 YYEKEE (reference sequence). The sample comes from a study of tumor-infiltrating lymphocytes in localized non-small cell lung cancer. TCRdb's table, derived via immunoSEQ multiplex PCR, lists solely in-frame clones and lacks some. The profile shows about 18,000 clones, around 73% of them singletons. The rearrangement links TRBV5-5 to TRBJ2-7, with TRBD2 matching 7 bases. The receptor's source is a human donor with non-small cell lung cancer. The sequenced sample was lung tumor tissue. In DNA, the CDR3 is TGTGCCAGCAGCTTGGACGCGAGCGGGGATCGAAGCTCCTACGAGCAGTACTTC. As protein: CASSLDASGDRSSYEQYF.